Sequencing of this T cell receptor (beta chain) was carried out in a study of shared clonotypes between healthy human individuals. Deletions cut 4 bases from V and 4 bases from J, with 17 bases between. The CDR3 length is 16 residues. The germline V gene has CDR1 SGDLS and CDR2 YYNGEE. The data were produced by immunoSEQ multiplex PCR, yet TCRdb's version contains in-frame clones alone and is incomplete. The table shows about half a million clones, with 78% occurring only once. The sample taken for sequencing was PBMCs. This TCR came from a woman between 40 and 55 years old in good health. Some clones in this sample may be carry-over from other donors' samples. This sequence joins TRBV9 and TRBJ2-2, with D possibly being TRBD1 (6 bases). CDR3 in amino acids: CASSPWGQGSTGELFF. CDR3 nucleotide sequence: TGTGCCAGCAGCCCCTGGGGGCAGGGGAGCACCGGGGAGCTGTTTTTT. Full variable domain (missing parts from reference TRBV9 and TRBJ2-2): DSGVTQTPKHLITATGQRVTLRCSPRSGDLSVYWYQQSLDQGLQFLIQYYNGEERAKGNILERFSAQQFPDLHSELNLSSLELGDSALYFCASSPWGQGSTGELFFGEGSRLTVL.